These 27 T cell receptor beta chains were sequenced from one sample in a study of blood T cell repertoires in COVID-19. TCRdb's copy holds only in-frame clones and misses some; the assay was immunoSEQ multiplex PCR. Of approximately 75,000 clones in the sample, less than 90% were seen once. Sequencing was carried out using peripheral blood. The receptors come from a man older than 75 with COVID-19, enrolled during active disease.

The rearrangement uses TRBV5-1 and TRBJ2-2, with D tentatively TRBD1 (5 bases). The CDR3 length is 17 residues. Germline V gives CDR1 SGHRS, CDR2 YFSETQ. Trimming took 2 bases from V and 5 from J, leaving 19 bases between them. The CDR3 is CASSFVGSGARTGELFF. Written as DNA, the CDR3 is TGCGCCAGCAGCTTCGTAGGTAGTGGGGCGCGGACCGGGGAGCTGTTTTTT. Based on the CDR3 plus reference TRBV5-1 and TRBJ2-2, the full variable domain is KAGVTQTPRYLIKTRGQQVTLSCSPISGHRSVSWYQQTPGQGLQFLFEYFSETQRNKGNFPGRFSGRQFSNSRSEMNVSTLELGDSALYLCASSFVGSGARTGELFFGEGSRLTVL.

This chain links TRBV6-5 with TRBJ1-1; TRBD1 agrees at 10 bases. The germline gives CDR1 MNHEY, CDR2 SVGAGI. Trimming took 5 bases from V and 3 from J; bases not matched to a gene: 6. The CDR3 runs to 15 residues. In DNA form, the CDR3 reads TGTGCCAGCAGTCCCCGACAGGGGGCAGACACTGAAGCTTTCTTT. Protein product: CASSPRQGADTEAFF.

The chain employs TRBV7-6 and TRBJ2-3; no definite D call. CDR3 length: 16 amino acids. The germline V and J ends were trimmed by 6 bases and 3 bases, with 19 bases remaining between them. Germline V CDR1 and CDR2: SGHVS, FNYEAQ. The CDR3 spells CASSSTSPWLTDTQYF. DNA for the CDR3: TGTGCCAGCAGTTCAACCTCTCCCTGGCTGACAGATACGCAGTATTTT.

The chain combines TRBV2 with TRBJ1-1; 8 bases fit TRBD1. In germline, CDR1 is SNHLY, CDR2 FYNNEI. Losses at the gene ends were 4 bases for V and 7 bases for J; bases not matched to a gene: 5. The CDR3 contains 13 residues. CDR3 sequence reads: CASSVAGGIEAFF. In nucleotides, the CDR3 is TGTGCCAGCAGTGTAGCAGGGGGCATTGAAGCTTTCTTT.

This clone was counted once. The genes are TRBV6-5 and TRBJ1-1; 7 bases are shared with TRBD1. V was clipped by 5 bases and J by 5 bases; unmatched bases: 8. The CDR3 consists of 14 residues. CDR1 is MNHEY and CDR2 is SVGAGI in the germline V gene. CDR3 sequence reads: CASSLQGGETEAFF. The CDR3 nucleotides are TGTGCCAGCAGTCTTCAGGGGGGAGAGACTGAAGCTTTCTTT.

The chain is built from TRBV5-4 and TRBJ1-2; the D is unclear. V was cut by 1 base and J by 5 bases, with 6 bases left in between. CDR1 SGHNT and CDR2 YYREEE come from the germline V gene (reference sequence). The CDR3 length is 12 residues. The CDR3 DNA sequence: TGTGCCAGCAGCTTGCGTTCTTATGGCTACACCTTC. Amino acid sequence: CASSLRSYGYTF.

This chain joins TRBV27 and TRBJ1-6; D possibly corresponds to TRBD1 (6 bases). Germline CDR1 and CDR2: MNHEY and SMNVEV (reference sequence). V lost 4 bases and J 9 bases, leaving 13 bases between the germline ends. The CDR3 is 14 residues long. The CDR3 nucleotides are TGTGCCAGCAGTTACACAGGGTACGGTTCACCCCTCCACTTT. Encoded protein: CASSYTGYGSPLHF.

Written as DNA, the CDR3 is TGTGCCAGCAGTTACCTACAGGGGGGTTTTGAAGCTTTCTTT. This gives the protein CASSYLQGGFEAFF. This rearrangement joins TRBV6-5 to TRBJ1-1, with 8 bases identical to TRBD1. The CDR3 has 14 residues. Germline CDR1 and CDR2: MNHEY and SVGAGI. The V gene end was trimmed by 2 bases and the J gene end by 7 bases; junction bases not matched to a gene: 6.

In its sample, this clone was seen a few times. This chain links TRBV19 with TRBJ1-1; a weak D match, TRBD1 (5 bases). V shed 7 bases and J shed 0 bases, with 9 bases lying between them. The CDR3 is 13 amino acids. The germline V gene encodes CDR1 LNHDA and CDR2 SQIVND (reference sequence). CDR3: CASTWTLNTEAFF. CDR3 sequence (DNA): TGTGCCAGTACCTGGACATTGAACACTGAAGCTTTCTTT.

The chain has TRBV19 and TRBJ1-5, with TRBD1 as a possible D gene (6 bases). Trimming removed 7 bases from V and 11 bases from J, with 30 bases in between. The CDR3 is made up of 17 amino acids. Germline assignment: CDR1 LNHDA and CDR2 SQIVND (reference sequence). The CDR3 DNA reads as TGTGCCAGTACCCCAGATGGATCCCAGGGGAACTCTGTGGCCCAGCATTTT. Its translation is CASTPDGSQGNSVAQHF.

This clone was observed once. This sequence joins TRBV2 and TRBJ2-2, with TRBD1 as a possible D gene (5 bases). Looked up from germline, CDR1 is SNHLY and CDR2 is FYNNEI. The CDR3 totals 15 residues. Trimming left V 4 bases short and J 6 bases short, with 15 bases between. The CDR3 region has the DNA TGTGCCAGCAGTGCGCCACCAAGGGGATCCGGGGAGCTGTTTTTT. Residues: CASSAPPRGSGELFF.

J is TRBJ1-4 and V is TRBV24-1; TRBD1 might be the D (5 bases). CDR3 length equals 12 residues. CDR1 and CDR2 (germline): KGHDR, SFDVKD. The V end was cut by 7 bases, the J end by 8 bases, with 10 bases between. The CDR3 DNA is TGTGCCACCAGCGGGGCGGGAGAAAAACTGTTTTTT. It is translated as CATSGAGEKLFF.

The CDR3 here is CASSYGEGEIDTQYF. The CDR3 DNA is TGTGCCAGCAGTTACGGAGAGGGGGAGATAGATACGCAGTATTTT. This sequence joins TRBV6-6 and TRBJ2-3; TRBD1 is a possible D gene (6 bases). The CDR3 runs 15 residues. V was shortened by 2 bases and J by 5 bases, with 14 bases between the two germline ends. The V gene's germline CDR1 is MNHNY and CDR2 SVGAGI (reference sequence).

The chain employs TRBV5-6 and TRBJ1-6; D gene ambiguous. Trimming removed 1 base from V and 0 bases from J, with 5 bases in between. There are 15 residues in the CDR3. CDR1 is SGHDT and CDR2 is YYEEEE in the germline V gene. CDR3 region: CASSLSSSYNSPLHF. CDR3 sequence (DNA): TGTGCCAGCAGCTTGAGTAGCTCCTATAATTCACCCCTCCACTTT.

As regards this clone: Other DNA variants within this sample encode the same CDR3. The V and J genes are TRBV15 and TRBJ1-2; D perhaps matches TRBD1 (6 bases). The CDR3 is 12 amino acids. The V gene lost 3 bases and the J gene lost 4 bases, with 6 bases spanning the gap. CDR1 is LNHNV, CDR2 YYDKDF, per germline (reference sequence). CDR3 amino acids: CATSRDSYGYTF. The CDR3 DNA reads as TGTGCCACCAGCAGGGACAGCTATGGCTACACCTTC.

This clone came up once. The genes are TRBV6-5 and TRBJ2-7; 12 nucleotides agree with TRBD2. The CDR3 extends over 15 amino acids. J was trimmed by 4 bases and V by 5 bases; bases with no gene match: 6. In germline, CDR1 is MNHEY, CDR2 SVGAGI. CDR3 residues: CASSPKLAGGYEQYF. In nucleotides, the CDR3 is TGTGCCAGCAGTCCAAAACTAGCGGGGGGTTACGAGCAGTACTTC.

This clone is a singleton in its sample. This rearrangement joins TRBV2 to TRBJ1-5; TRBD1 agrees at 10 bases. With 7 bases clipped from V and 2 bases from J, the junction kept 5 bases outside the gene matches. In germline, CDR1 is SNHLY, CDR2 FYNNEI. The CDR3 spans 15 residues. The CDR3 spells CASKGQGSGNQPQHF. CDR3 nucleotides: TGTGCCAGCAAGGGACAGGGGTCCGGCAATCAGCCCCAGCATTTT.

This clone was seen more than once but under ten times. The chain joins TRBV3-1 (or the pseudogene TRBV3-2) to TRBJ1-3, with 7 bases fitting TRBD1. The J segment lost 3 bases and the V segment lost 2 bases, leaving 4 bases of the junction unmatched. The CDR3 is made up of 15 amino acids. The germline V gene has CDR1 LGHDT and CDR2 YNNKEL (reference sequence). DNA of the CDR3: TGTGCCAGCAGCCAATTAGGGGGCGATGGAAACACCATATATTTT. Residues: CASSQLGGDGNTIYF.

For this clone: One junction end does not reproduce the germline sequence, and a read error may be involved. The chain combines TRBV24-1 with TRBJ2-7; D may be TRBD1 (6 bases). There are 14 residues in the CDR3. The germline V gene has CDR1 KGHDR and CDR2 SFDVKD. The CDR3 loop is CAASVPRTAYEQYF. DNA for the CDR3: TGTGCCGCCAGTGTTCCTCGGACAGCCTACGAGCAGTACTTC.

This clone was seen a few times. The J gene is TRBJ1-5, the V gene TRBV6-5, with TRBD1 matching over 7 bases. The germline V gene encodes CDR1 MNHEY and CDR2 SVGAGI. CDR3 length: 15 residues. Germline trimming cut 10 bases from V and 8 bases from J; bases unmatched to any gene: 17. Written as DNA, the CDR3 is TGTGCCACCGAGGGGCCGACAGGGCACGGCGAGCCCCAGCATTTT. Its protein is CATEGPTGHGEPQHF.

This clone has a single count. The genes are TRBV10-3 and TRBJ2-4; the D gene is possibly TRBD2 (6 bases). The CDR3 contains 14 residues. V was trimmed by 3 bases and J by 1 base, leaving 7 bases between them. Germline CDR1 is ENHRY and CDR2 is SYGVKD. The CDR3 nucleotides are TGTGCCATCAGTGACCGGGAGGCCAAAAACATTCAGTACTTC. It yields the protein CAISDREAKNIQYF.

The chain carries TRBV6-5 and TRBJ1-2, with D possibly TRBD1 on 5 matching bases. The ends were cut back, 5 bases at V and 4 bases at J, with 14 bases in the middle. The CDR3 has 14 amino acids. The germline V gene encodes CDR1 MNHEY and CDR2 SVGAGI. This CDR3 is CASSQDGRGYGYTF. The CDR3 DNA is TGTGCCAGCAGTCAGGACGGGAGGGGCTATGGCTACACCTTC.

The J gene is TRBJ1-2, the V gene TRBV18; D is unclear. CDR3 length: 15 amino acids. Per germline, CDR1 KGHSH and CDR2 LQKENI. V lost 0 bases, J lost 4 bases, and 12 bases lay in between. The CDR3 coding sequence is TGTGCCAGCTCACCACCGGAGAGTATGAGCTATGGCTACACCTTC. Encoded protein: CASSPPESMSYGYTF.

The chain employs TRBV19 and TRBJ1-5; tentatively, D is TRBD1 (5 bases). Germline V gene sequence: CDR1 LNHDA, CDR2 SQIVND (reference sequence). V shed 4 bases and J shed 5 bases, with 9 bases lying between them. The CDR3 is 13 residues long. CDR3 residues: CASSTGIYQPQHF. The CDR3 coding sequence is TGTGCCAGTAGTACAGGGATCTATCAGCCCCAGCATTTT.

The chain is built from TRBV10-3 and TRBJ2-3, with D tentatively TRBD2 (6 bases). The CDR3 sequence is 14 residues long. Germline CDR1 reads ENHRY; CDR2 reads SYGVKD. V was shortened by 2 bases and J by 2 bases, with 8 bases between the two germline ends. The CDR3 region is CAISEAGITDTQYF. In DNA form, the CDR3 reads TGTGCCATCAGTGAGGCGGGAATCACAGATACGCAGTATTTT.

The table lists this clone with a count of one. This chain links TRBV3-1 (or the pseudogene TRBV3-2) with TRBJ2-2, with D uncertain. Trimming left V 2 bases short and J 3 bases short, with 7 bases between. Per the germline V gene, CDR1 is LGHDT and CDR2 is YNNKEL (reference sequence). The CDR3 sequence is 14 residues long. The CDR3 region has the DNA TGTGCCAGCAGCCAAATGGCGGACACCGGGGAGCTGTTTTTT. Encoded protein: CASSQMADTGELFF.

The chain joins TRBV18 to TRBJ1-3; D gene ambiguous. Trimming shortened V by 2 bases and J by 0 bases, and 8 bases separated the two germline ends. The CDR3 consists of 15 residues. The germline V gene encodes CDR1 KGHSH and CDR2 LQKENI. CDR3: CASSPGTPSGNTIYF. In DNA, the CDR3 is TGTGCCAGCTCACCAGGTACACCCTCTGGAAACACCATATATTTT.